Listed below are T cell receptor beta chains from one sample, sequenced in a study of CD8 T cells in ankylosing spondylitis. Using its own MiXCR run on the 5' RACE reads, TCRdb lists one record per CDR3 protein. In the table there are about 160,000 distinct CDR3 sequences, 15% to 20% of which are singletons. Sequencing input: blood, either unsorted or a sorted T cell fraction (not recorded which). Receptors originate from a male donor with ankylosing spondylitis or in good health (not recorded which). CDR3s include the opening cysteine and the closing phenylalanine or tryptophan. D genes are given only for firm matches. Rows may omit the clone size; those that give it use once, few, many or a size class.

size: .; J: TRBJ2-5; V: TRBV7-8; D: TRBD2; DNA: TGTGCCAGCAGCTTTCAGCGGGGGGCCAGCGAGACCCAGTACTTC; CDR3: CASSFQRGASETQYF
size: many; J: TRBJ2-1; V: TRBV20-1; D: .; DNA: TGCAGTGCTAGATCTAGGGCTAGCTCCTACAATGAGCAGTTCTTC; CDR3: CSARSRASSYNEQFF
size: few; J: TRBJ1-2; V: TRBV20-1; D: .; DNA: TGCAGTGCCGATCCCGGGGGGCACTATGGCTACACCTTC; CDR3: CSADPGGHYGYTF
size: few; J: TRBJ2-5; V: TRBV5-1; D: .; DNA: TGCGCCAGCAGCTTGGACGGTTACCAAGAGACCCAGTACTTC; CDR3: CASSLDGYQETQYF
size: .; J: TRBJ2-1; V: TRBV9; D: .; DNA: TGTGCCAGCAGCGTCAAGGGCCTTGGCAATGAGCAGTTCTTC; CDR3: CASSVKGLGNEQFF
size: many; J: TRBJ1-3; V: TRBV5-6; D: .; DNA: TGTGCCAGCAGCAAGTTCGGGGGATCTGGAAACACCATATATTTT; CDR3: CASSKFGGSGNTIYF
size: .; J: TRBJ2-2; V: TRBV12-3/TRBV12-4; D: .; DNA: TGTGCCAGCAGCCGGGATGTTTCCGGGGAGCTGTTTTTT; CDR3: CASSRDVSGELFF
size: .; J: TRBJ2-5; V: TRBV2; D: .; DNA: TGTGCCAGCAGCGGTGGGTCTTCTAGAGAAGAGACCCAGTACTTC; CDR3: CASSGGSSREETQYF
size: many; J: TRBJ2-5; V: TRBV12-3/TRBV12-4; D: .; DNA: TGTGCCAGCAGTCTCATAGAGACCCAGTACTTC; CDR3: CASSLIETQYF
size: .; J: TRBJ1-5; V: TRBV6-1; D: TRBD1; DNA: TGTGCCAGCAGTGAAATGAGGCAGGGGGATCAGCCCCAGCATTTT; CDR3: CASSEMRQGDQPQHF